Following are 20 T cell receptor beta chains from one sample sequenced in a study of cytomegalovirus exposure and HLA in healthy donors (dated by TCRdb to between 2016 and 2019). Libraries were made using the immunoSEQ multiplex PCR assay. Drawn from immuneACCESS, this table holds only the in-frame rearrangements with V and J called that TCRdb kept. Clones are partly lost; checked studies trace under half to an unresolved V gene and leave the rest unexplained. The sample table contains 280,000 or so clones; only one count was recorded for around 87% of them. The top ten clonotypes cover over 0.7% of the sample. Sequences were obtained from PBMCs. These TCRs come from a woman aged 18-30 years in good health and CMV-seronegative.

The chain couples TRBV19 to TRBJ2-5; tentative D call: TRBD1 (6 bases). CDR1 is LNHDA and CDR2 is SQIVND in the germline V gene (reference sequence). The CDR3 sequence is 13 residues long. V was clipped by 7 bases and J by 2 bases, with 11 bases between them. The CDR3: CASTQGNQETQYF. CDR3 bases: TGTGCCAGTACCCAGGGGAATCAAGAGACCCAGTACTTC.

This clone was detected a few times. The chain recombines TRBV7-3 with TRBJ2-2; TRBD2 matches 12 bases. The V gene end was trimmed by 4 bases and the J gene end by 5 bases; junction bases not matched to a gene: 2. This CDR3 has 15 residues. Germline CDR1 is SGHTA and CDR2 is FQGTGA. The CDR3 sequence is CASSSGLAGTGELFF. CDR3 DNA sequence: TGTGCCAGCAGCTCCGGACTAGCGGGAACCGGGGAGCTGTTTTTT.

The CDR3 DNA is TGTGCCAGCAGTTACGGGCAGGGTTTAATGAACACTGAAGCTTTCTTT. Translating it yields CASSYGQGLMNTEAFF. V is TRBV6-5 and J is TRBJ1-1, with D possibly matching TRBD1 (5 bases). The germline V gene has CDR1 MNHEY and CDR2 SVGAGI. V lost 2 bases and J 0 bases, leaving 13 bases between the germline ends. The CDR3 consists of 16 residues.

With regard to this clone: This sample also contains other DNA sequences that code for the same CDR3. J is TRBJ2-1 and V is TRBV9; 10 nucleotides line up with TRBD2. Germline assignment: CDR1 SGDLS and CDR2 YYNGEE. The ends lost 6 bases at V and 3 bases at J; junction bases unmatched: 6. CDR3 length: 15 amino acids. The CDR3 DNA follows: TGTGCCAGCACCAGACTAGCGGGCGGCTACAATGAGCAGTTCTTC. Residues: CASTRLAGGYNEQFF.

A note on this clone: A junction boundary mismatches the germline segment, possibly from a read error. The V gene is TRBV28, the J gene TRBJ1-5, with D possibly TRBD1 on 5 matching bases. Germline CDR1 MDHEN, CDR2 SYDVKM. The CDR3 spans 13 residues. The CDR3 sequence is CATLGQGKQPQHF. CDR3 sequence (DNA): TGTGCCACCCTGGGGCAGGGCAAGCAGCCCCAGCATTTT.

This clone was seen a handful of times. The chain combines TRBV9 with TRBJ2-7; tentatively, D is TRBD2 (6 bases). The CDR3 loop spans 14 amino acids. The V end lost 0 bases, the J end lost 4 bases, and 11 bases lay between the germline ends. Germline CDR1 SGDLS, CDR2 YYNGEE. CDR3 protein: CASSVALGGYEQYF. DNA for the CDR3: TGTGCCAGCAGCGTAGCTCTTGGGGGGTACGAGCAGTACTTC.

The CDR3 coding sequence is TGTGCCAGCAGATACAATCCGGACTGGGCGGACTATGGCTACACCTTC. The encoded protein is CASRYNPDWADYGYTF. The rearrangement links TRBV6-6 to TRBJ1-2; D uncertain. V dropped 6 bases and J dropped 3 bases, with 20 bases sitting between them. CDR1 is MNHNY, CDR2 SVGAGI, per germline (reference sequence). The CDR3 totals 16 residues.

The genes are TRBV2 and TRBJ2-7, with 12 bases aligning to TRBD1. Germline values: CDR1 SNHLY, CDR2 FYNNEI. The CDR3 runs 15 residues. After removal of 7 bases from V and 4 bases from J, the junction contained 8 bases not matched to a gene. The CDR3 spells CASKVGGQGAYEQYF. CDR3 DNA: TGTGCCAGCAAAGTAGGGGGACAGGGGGCTTACGAGCAGTACTTC.

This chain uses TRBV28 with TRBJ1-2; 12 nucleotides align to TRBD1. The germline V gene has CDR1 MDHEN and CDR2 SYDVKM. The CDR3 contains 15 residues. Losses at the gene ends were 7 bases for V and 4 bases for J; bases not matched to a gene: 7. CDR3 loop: CASTIGTGGPYGYTF. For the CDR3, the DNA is TGTGCCAGCACCATTGGGACAGGGGGCCCCTATGGCTACACCTTC.

This CDR3 reads CASSLFLRFPPGELFF. The CDR3 bases are TGTGCCAGCAGTTTATTTTTGCGGTTCCCCCCCGGGGAGCTGTTTTTT. The rearrangement joins TRBV27 to TRBJ2-2; D is unresolved. The CDR3 length is 16 residues. The V end lost 1 base, the J end lost 6 bases, and 15 bases lay between the germline ends. Germline V CDR1 and CDR2: MNHEY, SMNVEV (reference sequence).

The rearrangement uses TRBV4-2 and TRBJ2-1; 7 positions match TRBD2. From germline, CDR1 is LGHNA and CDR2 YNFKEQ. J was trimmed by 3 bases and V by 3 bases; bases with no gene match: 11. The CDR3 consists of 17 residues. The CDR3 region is CASSQEIAGKNYNEQFF. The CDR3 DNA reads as TGTGCCAGCAGCCAGGAAATAGCGGGCAAGAACTACAATGAGCAGTTCTTC.

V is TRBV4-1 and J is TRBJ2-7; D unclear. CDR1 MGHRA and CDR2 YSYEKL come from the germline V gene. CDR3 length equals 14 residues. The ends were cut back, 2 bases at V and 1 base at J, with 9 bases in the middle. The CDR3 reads CASSQSGSSYEQYF. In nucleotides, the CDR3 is TGCGCCAGCAGCCAATCGGGTTCGTCCTACGAGCAGTACTTC.

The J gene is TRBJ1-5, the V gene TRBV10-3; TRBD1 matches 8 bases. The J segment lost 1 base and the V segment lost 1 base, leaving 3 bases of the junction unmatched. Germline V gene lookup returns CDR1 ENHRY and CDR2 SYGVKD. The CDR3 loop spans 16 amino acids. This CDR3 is CAISELPGGSNQPQHF. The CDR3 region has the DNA TGTGCCATCAGTGAGTTGCCAGGGGGCAGCAATCAGCCCCAGCATTTT.

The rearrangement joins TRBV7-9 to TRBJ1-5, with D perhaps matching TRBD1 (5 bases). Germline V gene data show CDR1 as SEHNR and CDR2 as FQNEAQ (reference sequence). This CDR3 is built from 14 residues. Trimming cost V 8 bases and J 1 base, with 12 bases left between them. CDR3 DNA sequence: TGTGCCAGCTGCGGGACTCAGAGCAATCAGCCCCAGCATTTT. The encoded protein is CASCGTQSNQPQHF.

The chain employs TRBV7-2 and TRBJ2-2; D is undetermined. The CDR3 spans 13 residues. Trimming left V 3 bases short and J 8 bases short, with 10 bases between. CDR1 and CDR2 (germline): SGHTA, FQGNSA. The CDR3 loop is CASSFGVSGELFF. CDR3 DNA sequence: TGTGCCAGCAGCTTCGGTGTGTCGGGGGAGCTGTTTTTT.

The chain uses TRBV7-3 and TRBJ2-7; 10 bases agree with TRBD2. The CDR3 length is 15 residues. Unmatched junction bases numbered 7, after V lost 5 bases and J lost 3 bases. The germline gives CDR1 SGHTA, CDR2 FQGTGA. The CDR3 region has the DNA TGTGCCAGCAGCCCGAGCGGGAGGGGAGACTACGAGCAGTACTTC. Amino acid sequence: CASSPSGRGDYEQYF.

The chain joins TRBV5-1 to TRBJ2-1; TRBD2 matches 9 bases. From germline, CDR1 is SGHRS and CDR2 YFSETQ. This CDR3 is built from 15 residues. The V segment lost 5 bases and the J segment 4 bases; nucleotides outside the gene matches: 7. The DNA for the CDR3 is TGCGCCAGCAGGCCTGGACTAGCGAAGTACAATGAGCAGTTCTTC. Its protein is CASRPGLAKYNEQFF.

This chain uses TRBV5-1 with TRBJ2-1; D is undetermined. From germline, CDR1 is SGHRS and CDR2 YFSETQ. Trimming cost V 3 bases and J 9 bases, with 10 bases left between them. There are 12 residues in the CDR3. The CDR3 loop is CASSSPAGEQFF. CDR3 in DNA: TGCGCCAGCAGCTCCCCAGCAGGTGAGCAGTTCTTC. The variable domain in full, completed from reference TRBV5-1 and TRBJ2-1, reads KAGVTQTPRYLIKTRGQQVTLSCSPISGHRSVSWYQQTPGQGLQFLFEYFSETQRNKGNFPGRFSGRQFSNSRSEMNVSTLELGDSALYLCASSSPAGEQFFGPGTRLTVL.

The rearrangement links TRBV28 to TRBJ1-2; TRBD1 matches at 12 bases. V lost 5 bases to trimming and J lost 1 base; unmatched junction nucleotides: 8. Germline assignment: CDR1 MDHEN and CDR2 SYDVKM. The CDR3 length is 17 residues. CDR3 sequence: CASSEHGTGGGNYGYTF. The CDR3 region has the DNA TGTGCCAGCAGTGAACACGGGACAGGGGGCGGTAACTATGGCTACACCTTC.

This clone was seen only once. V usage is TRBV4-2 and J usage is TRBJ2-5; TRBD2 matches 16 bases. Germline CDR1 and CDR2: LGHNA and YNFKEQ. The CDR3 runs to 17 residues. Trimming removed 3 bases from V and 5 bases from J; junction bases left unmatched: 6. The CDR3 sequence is CASSQGLAGGPGETQYF. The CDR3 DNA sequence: TGTGCCAGCAGCCAGGGACTAGCGGGAGGGCCTGGGGAGACCCAGTACTTC.